Listed below are T cell receptor beta chains from one sample, sequenced in a study of early T cells in non-severe SARS-CoV-2 infection. TCRdb re-called the 5' RACE reads with MiXCR, one entry per CDR3 protein. The sample lists about 60,000 distinct CDR3 sequences, around 5.2% occurring once. What was sequenced was whole blood. These receptors came from an adult who was a healthcare worker with PCR-confirmed SARS-CoV-2 infection or an uninfected control (not recorded which). Both conserved end residues are part of each CDR3. A D gene is named only where the DNA matches it firmly. Some rows have no size entry. The others give once, few or many, or a class for an expanded clone.

v_gene,abundance,j_gene,d_gene,CDR3aa,CDR3nt
TRBV20-1,many,TRBJ2-7,NA,CSARDQTYEQYF,TGCAGTGCTAGGGACCAAACCTACGAGCAGTACTTC
TRBV20-1,few,TRBJ2-1,TRBD2,CSASSTLAGVPSYNEQFF,TGCAGTGCTTCTAGCACCCTAGCGGGAGTCCCCTCCTACAATGAGCAGTTCTTC
TRBV2,many,TRBJ2-1,TRBD2,CASSAGGTSKFGEQFF,TGTGCCAGCAGTGCTGGGGGGACTAGCAAGTTTGGTGAGCAGTTCTTC
TRBV2,many,TRBJ2-1,NA,CASTSDPRYNEQFF,TGTGCCAGCACTTCTGACCCGCGGTACAATGAGCAGTTCTTC
TRBV27,NA,TRBJ2-6,NA,CASSLMSLGEYSGANVLTF,TGTGCCAGCAGTTTAATGAGCCTTGGTGAATACTCTGGGGCCAACGTCCTGACTTTC
TRBV7-9,many,TRBJ2-7,NA,CASSQDGRQYF,TGTGCCAGCAGCCAGGACGGGAGGCAGTACTTC
TRBV3-1,NA,TRBJ1-5,NA,CASSQTGPRGNQPQHF,TGTGCCAGCAGCCAAACCGGACCTAGGGGGAATCAGCCCCAGCATTTT
TRBV3-1,many,TRBJ2-2,NA,CASRGLTNTGELFF,TGTGCCAGCAGGGGACTGACGAACACCGGGGAGCTGTTTTTT
TRBV5-1,NA,TRBJ2-4,NA,CASSLSRNLAKNIQYF,TGCGCCAGCAGCTTGTCACGAAATCTAGCCAAAAACATTCAGTACTTC
TRBV5-1,many,TRBJ2-1,NA,CASSTSLGVMSGEQFF,TGCGCCAGCAGCACCTCCCTGGGGGTTATGTCAGGTGAGCAGTTCTTC
TRBV20-1,few,TRBJ2-1,NA,CSARDDGGYDNEQFF,TGCAGTGCTAGAGATGACGGGGGATACGACAATGAGCAGTTCTTC
TRBV7-8,few,TRBJ1-1,TRBD1,CASSPPGGGNTEAFF,TGTGCCAGCAGCCCTCCAGGGGGAGGGAACACTGAAGCTTTCTTT
TRBV20-1,many,TRBJ2-7,TRBD1,CSAPGTVNYEQYF,TGCAGTGCTCCCGGGACAGTAAACTACGAGCAGTACTTC
TRBV20-1,NA,TRBJ2-7,NA,CSARGGGGLYEQYF,TGCAGTGCTAGAGGAGGCGGGGGCCTCTACGAGCAGTACTTC
TRBV7-2,many,TRBJ2-3,NA,CASSSRALGDTQYF,TGTGCCAGCAGCTCCCGGGCCTTGGGGGATACGCAGTATTTT
TRBV5-1,many,TRBJ2-5,TRBD1,CASSLVGTDQETQYF,TGCGCCAGCAGCTTGGTTGGGACAGACCAAGAGACCCAGTACTTC
TRBV7-2,many,TRBJ2-5,NA,CASSFQGGAWETQYF,TGTGCCAGCAGCTTCCAAGGGGGGGCGTGGGAGACCCAGTACTTC
TRBV19,many,TRBJ1-2,NA,CATISGGGYTF,TGTGCCACCATCTCGGGGGGTGGCTACACCTTC
TRBV4-3,few,TRBJ1-2,TRBD1,CASSQAGTGANYGYTF,TGCGCCAGCAGCCAAGCCGGGACAGGGGCAAACTATGGCTACACCTTC
TRBV28,many,TRBJ2-3,TRBD1,CASSLLGWGTVNADTQYF,TGTGCCAGCAGTTTATTAGGCTGGGGGACAGTCAATGCAGATACGCAGTATTTT
TRBV10-3,few,TRBJ1-1,TRBD1,CATSRDREGTEAFF,TGTGCCACGTCCCGGGACAGGGAAGGCACTGAAGCTTTCTTT
TRBV7-2,few,TRBJ2-7,NA,CASSLARGHSYEQYF,TGTGCCAGCAGCTTAGCCCGCGGCCACTCCTACGAGCAGTACTTC
TRBV6-2/TRBV6-3,many,TRBJ1-2,NA,CASSYSQRDYGYTF,TGTGCCAGCAGTTACTCCCAGCGGGACTATGGCTACACCTTC
TRBV25-1,many,TRBJ1-1,NA,CASSEGGPGTEAFF,TGTGCCAGCAGTGAAGGCGGGCCAGGCACTGAAGCTTTCTTT
TRBV4-3,many,TRBJ2-1,TRBD2,CASSQELAGSGEQFF,TGCGCCAGCAGCCAAGAACTAGCGGGGTCGGGTGAGCAGTTCTTC
TRBV5-1,many,TRBJ2-3,NA,CASSLGGGTDTQYF,TGCGCCAGCAGCTTGGGAGGTGGGACAGATACGCAGTATTTT
TRBV4-1,many,TRBJ1-2,NA,CASSLGTLGLYGYTF,TGCGCCAGCAGCCTTGGGACATTGGGGCTCTATGGCTACACCTTC
TRBV27,many,TRBJ2-7,NA,CASSLSGRISYEQYF,TGTGCCAGCAGTTTATCGGGGCGGATCTCCTACGAGCAGTACTTC
TRBV6-4,NA,TRBJ1-1,NA,CASSGSPGNTEAFF,TGTGCCAGCAGTGGTAGCCCCGGGAACACTGAAGCTTTCTTT
TRBV11-2,few,TRBJ2-7,NA,CASSLPSDNLEEQYF,TGTGCCAGCAGCCTTCCATCGGACAATCTAGAGGAGCAGTACTTC
TRBV9,many,TRBJ2-4,NA,CASSLDSYKNIQYF,TGTGCCAGCAGCCTGGACTCTTACAAAAACATTCAGTACTTC
TRBV5-8,many,TRBJ2-3,TRBD2,CASSGGLAGDTDTQYF,TGTGCCAGCAGCGGGGGACTAGCGGGAGACACAGATACGCAGTATTTT
TRBV27,many,TRBJ1-3,NA,CASRSSGNTIYF,TGTGCCAGCAGGAGCTCTGGAAACACCATATATTTT
TRBV3-1,many,TRBJ2-7,TRBD2,CASSRTSGNYEQYF,TGTGCCAGCAGCCGTACTAGCGGGAACTACGAGCAGTACTTC
TRBV4-1,few,TRBJ1-5,NA,CASSQGWTLNQPQHF,TGCGCCAGCAGCCAAGGATGGACACTTAATCAGCCCCAGCATTTT
TRBV5-1,NA,TRBJ1-1,NA,CASSLSPGLRGFEKNTEAFF,TGCGCCAGCAGCTTGAGTCCCGGCCTTAGGGGTTTTGAGAAGAACACTGAAGCTTTCTTT
TRBV9,many,TRBJ1-1,NA,CASSAGTLGTEAFF,TGTGCCAGCAGCGCCGGGACCCTGGGTACTGAAGCTTTCTTT